This paragraph covers one TCR beta chain sequence. Its target is unknown. TCRbeta libraries were built with three rounds of nested PCR, modified from ARM-PCR. TCRdb re-analysed the multiplex PCR reads in MiXCR, keeping a single row per CDR3 protein. Of about 80,000 distinct CDR3 sequences in the sample, around 70% were seen once. This CDR3 comprises 17 residues. CDR1 and CDR2 (germline): MNHNS, SASEGT. Trimming removed 6 bases from V and 12 bases from J, with 32 bases in between. This sample's RNA came from whole unsorted tissue. These data belong to a study of tumor and adjacent non-tumor tissue in lung cancer. Study in general: Histology: 11 to 13 adenocarcinoma, a couple of squamous cell carcinoma, 1 small cell lung cancer. On average, productive TCRbeta reads reached about 4.4 million per sample. Study-wide findings and caveats: Higher tumor TCR diversity was associated with shorter survival. In normal lung, the top 100 clones were significantly more dominant than in tumor.

The rearrangement joins TRBV6-1 to TRBJ1-2, with D possibly matching TRBD1 (6 bases). This clonotype was obtained from a woman aged 40 to 55 with non-small cell lung cancer. The source material was lung tumor tissue. CDR3 residues: CASSLSPYREPRVSHTF. CDR3 DNA: TGTGCCAGCAGCCTCTCTCCCTACAGGGAACCGCGTGTGAGCCACACCTTC.